This T cell receptor beta chain was retrieved from a study of blood T cell repertoires in COVID-19. Study background: Specimens from acute and convalescent COVID-19 originated in the United States, Italy and Spain.

V lost 5 bases to trimming and J lost 6 bases, with 7 bases between them. The germline V gene has CDR1 SGHDN and CDR2 FVKESK. There are 12 residues in the CDR3. Clones were read by immunoSEQ multiplex PCR, and TCRdb kept only the in-frame ones, dropping some. The table has roughly 290,000 clones, about 85% seen once. This clone was found once. The sequence came from a human donor with COVID-19, enrolled during active disease. The donor label of this sample is uncertain. V is TRBV14 and J is TRBJ2-2; no definite D call. Sequences were obtained from peripheral blood. This CDR3 is CASSSLAGELFF. The CDR3 region has the DNA TGTGCCAGCAGCTCACTCGCCGGGGAGCTGTTTTTT.